This passage covers 9 T cell receptor beta chains from one sample sequenced in a study of cytomegalovirus exposure and HLA in healthy donors. Primers: 60 Vbeta forward and 13 Jbeta reverse. Repertoires were generated with immunoSEQ multiplex PCR, while TCRdb's copy carries only in-frame clones and drops some. The sample includes about 160,000 clones, about 80% seen only once; the top ten take around 9.8%. Material: PBMCs. The receptor set was obtained from a man in his late teens or twenties in good health and CMV-seropositive.

The gene calls are TRBV10-3 and TRBJ1-1; TRBD1 might be the D (5 bases). Trimming stripped 3 bases from V and 1 base from J, with 6 bases between. Germline V CDR1 and CDR2: ENHRY, SYGVKD. The CDR3 contains 13 residues. The CDR3 sequence is CAISDRANTEAFF. CDR3 sequence (DNA): TGTGCCATCAGTGACAGGGCGAACACTGAAGCTTTCTTT.

The chain uses TRBV19 and TRBJ1-1; D is undetermined. With 1 base removed from V and 5 bases from J, the gap between germline ends came to 11 bases. The germline CDR1 and CDR2 sequences are LNHDA and SQIVND (reference sequence). This CDR3 spans 14 amino acids. CDR3 coding DNA: TGTGCCAGTAGTATAGCGGCCGGGAAGACTGAAGCTTTCTTT. Translated, it gives CASSIAAGKTEAFF. Variable domain in full (rest from reference TRBV19 and TRBJ1-1): DGGITQSPKYLFRKEGQNVTLSCEQNLNHDAMYWYRQDPGQGLRLIYYSQIVNDFQKGDIAEGYSVSREKKESFPLTVTSAQKNPTAFYLCASSIAAGKTEAFFGQGTRLTVV.

This chain links TRBV30 with TRBJ1-1; D gene uncertain. The CDR3 spans 13 residues. Trimming shortened V by 0 bases and J by 5 bases, and 10 bases separated the two germline ends. Germline CDR1 GTSNPN, CDR2 SVGIG (reference sequence). CDR3 loop: CAWSVGEGTEAFF. Here the CDR3 DNA reads TGTGCCTGGAGTGTTGGGGAGGGAACTGAAGCTTTCTTT.

The chain recombines TRBV7-3 with TRBJ2-1, with TRBD2 matching over 10 bases. V shed 5 bases and J 8 bases; nucleotides not matched to a gene: 12. The CDR3 has 16 amino acids. Germline V gene sequence: CDR1 SGHTA, CDR2 FQGTGA. The CDR3 loop reads CASSPVGTSVFDEQFF. The CDR3 DNA sequence: TGTGCCAGCAGCCCCGTGGGGACTAGCGTGTTTGATGAGCAGTTCTTC.

This chain joins TRBV7-9 and TRBJ1-4; weak D call: TRBD1 (6 bases). Germline values: CDR1 SEHNR, CDR2 FQNEAQ (reference sequence). V gave up 5 bases and J gave up 4 bases, with 14 bases separating them. This CDR3 region has 15 residues. The CDR3 loop is CASSKRVGGNEKLFF. Written as DNA, the CDR3 is TGTGCCAGCAGCAAGAGGGTAGGGGGTAATGAAAAACTGTTTTTT.

V is TRBV5-1 and J is TRBJ2-1, with 7 bases that match TRBD2. The CDR3 loop spans 16 amino acids. CDR1 SGHRS and CDR2 YFSETQ come from the germline V gene. J lost 0 bases, V lost 5 bases, and 8 bases had no gene match. This CDR3 is CASRGSGRRSYNEQFF. The CDR3 bases are TGCGCCAGCAGGGGTAGCGGGCGCCGCTCCTACAATGAGCAGTTCTTC.

The V call is TRBV7-9, the J call TRBJ2-5; D may be TRBD1 (6 bases). Germline CDR1 SEHNR, CDR2 FQNEAQ (reference sequence). The CDR3 consists of 12 residues. V was clipped by 10 bases and J by 4 bases, with 13 bases between them. CDR3 amino acids: CATGQGRETQYF. The CDR3, as DNA: TGTGCCACCGGCCAGGGGAGAGAGACCCAGTACTTC.

This clone appeared a single time. V gene TRBV15 combines with J gene TRBJ1-2, with no clear D. The CDR3 runs to 14 residues. Germline CDR1 LNHNV, CDR2 YYDKDF (reference sequence). Trimming stripped 1 base from V and 3 bases from J, with 9 bases between. In DNA, the CDR3 is TGTGCCACCAGCAGAGGAGGCGTACACTATGGCTACACCTTC. Translating gives CATSRGGVHYGYTF. Together with reference TRBV15 and TRBJ1-2, the CDR3 gives the full variable domain: DAMVIQNPRYQVTQFGKPVTLSCSQTLNHNVMYWYQQKSSQAPKLLFHYYDKDFNNEADTPDNFQSRRPNTSFCFLDIRSPGLGDTAMYLCATSRGGVHYGYTFGSGTRLTVV.

The chain uses TRBV7-9 and TRBJ2-2; 9 bases are a match to TRBD2. There are 17 residues in the CDR3. Germline CDR1 reads SEHNR; CDR2 reads FQNEAQ (reference sequence). The V and J ends lost 1 base and 4 bases, in that order; junction bases with no gene match: 7. The CDR3 DNA reads TGTGCCAGCAGCTTAGTACCACTAGCGGGTTTCACCGGGGAGCTGTTTTTT. Its protein product is CASSLVPLAGFTGELFF.